The 29 T cell receptor beta chains given below trace back to one sample, sequenced in a study of shared T cell receptors in the human thymus. Generated by immunoSEQ multiplex PCR, the TCRdb table keeps only in-frame clones and is missing some. The sample yields 600,000 or so clones, about 90% seen once. This sample was shared with a second study, whose subject was human thymus T cells.

Sequencing was done on a sample of thymocytes. The receptors here all came from a boy in the first two years of life with a congenital heart defect.

This chain connects TRBV5-1 to TRBJ2-6, with TRBD1 matching 10 bases. V dropped 4 bases and J dropped 4; count of bases not matched to a gene: 8. Germline V gene data show CDR1 as SGHRS and CDR2 as YFSETQ. The CDR3 sequence is 17 residues long. The CDR3 is CASSRQGATTGANVLTF. The CDR3, as DNA: TGCGCCAGCAGCCGACAGGGGGCGACAACCGGGGCCAACGTCCTGACTTTC. The complete variable domain, with remaining parts taken from reference TRBV5-1 and TRBJ2-6, reads KAGVTQTPRYLIKTRGQQVTLSCSPISGHRSVSWYQQTPGQGLQFLFEYFSETQRNKGNFPGRFSGRQFSNSRSEMNVSTLELGDSALYLCASSRQGATTGANVLTFGAGSRLTVL.

This sequence joins TRBV4-3 and TRBJ1-1; D gene unclear. V dropped 0 bases and J dropped 10 bases, with 18 bases sitting between them. The germline CDR1 and CDR2 sequences are LGHNA and YSLEER. The CDR3 totals 15 residues. CDR3 in amino acids: CASSQDRGGIEGAFF. Here the CDR3 DNA reads TGCGCCAGCAGCCAAGATCGGGGAGGGATCGAGGGAGCTTTCTTT.

V gene TRBV10-3 combines with J gene TRBJ2-7, with D tentatively TRBD2 (5 bases). The V gene's germline CDR1 is ENHRY and CDR2 SYGVKD. Trimming cost V 4 bases and J 4 bases, with 8 bases left between them. There are 12 residues in the CDR3. The CDR3 sequence is CAISAGGYEQYF. The CDR3 region has the DNA TGTGCCATCAGTGCCGGCGGGTACGAGCAGTACTTC.

The rearrangement uses TRBV19 and TRBJ2-2; D possibly corresponds to TRBD2 (6 bases). The CDR3 is 14 residues long. V lost 9 bases to trimming and J lost 6 bases, with 17 bases between them. Germline CDR1 LNHDA, CDR2 SQIVND (reference sequence). The CDR3 is CASQVRRGSGELFF. The CDR3, as DNA: TGTGCCAGCCAAGTCCGGAGGGGTTCCGGGGAGCTGTTTTTT.

The rearrangement links TRBV27 to TRBJ2-2, with D possibly TRBD1 on 6 matching bases. CDR3 length equals 15 residues. Germline loops: CDR1 MNHEY, CDR2 SMNVEV (reference sequence). Trimming removed 4 bases from V and 4 bases from J, with 13 bases in between. CDR3 bases: TGTGCCAGCAGTTCAACACAGGGTACCACCGGGGAGCTGTTTTTT. It translates to CASSSTQGTTGELFF.

This clone came up once. This sequence joins TRBV4-1 and TRBJ2-1, with TRBD2 matching 14 bases. This CDR3 is built from 19 residues. Losses at the gene ends were 7 bases for V and 9 bases for J; bases not matched to a gene: 20. In germline, CDR1 is MGHRA, CDR2 YSYEKL. The CDR3 reads CASKRGGAAGTSGSSEQFF. The DNA of the CDR3 is TGCGCCAGCAAAAGGGGCGGGGCAGCGGGGACTAGCGGGAGTAGTGAGCAGTTCTTC.

The chain recombines TRBV7-2 with TRBJ2-3; no clear D. The V end was cut by 3 bases, the J end by 3 bases, with 4 bases between. The CDR3 runs to 12 residues. The germline V gene encodes CDR1 SGHTA and CDR2 FQGNSA. CDR3 nucleotide sequence: TGTGCCAGCAGCTTTTCGACAGATACGCAGTATTTT. The encoded protein is CASSFSTDTQYF.

The chain is built from TRBV28 and TRBJ2-3; perhaps TRBD2 as D (5 bases). V was shortened by 7 bases and J by 0 bases, with 11 bases between the two germline ends. Germline V gives CDR1 MDHEN, CDR2 SYDVKM. CDR3 length equals 14 residues. CDR3 loop: CASTGPGSTDTQYF. The DNA for the CDR3 is TGTGCCAGCACAGGTCCGGGGAGCACAGATACGCAGTATTTT.

The rearrangement joins TRBV5-5 to TRBJ1-2; D is uncertain. Germline V gives CDR1 SGHKS, CDR2 YYEKEE (reference sequence). The CDR3 is 15 amino acids. The V gene lost 4 bases and the J gene lost 4 bases, with 17 bases spanning the gap. Here the CDR3 DNA reads TGTGCCAGCAGCCCCGGAGGAGTAGCTACCTATGGCTACACCTTC. This gives the protein CASSPGGVATYGYTF.

CDR3 DNA sequence: TGTGCCAGCTCACCACCGGGGCAGGGGTATTCCAAAAACATTCAGTACTTC. As protein: CASSPPGQGYSKNIQYF. The V and J genes are TRBV18 and TRBJ2-4; possibly TRBD1 for D (6 bases). V was trimmed by 0 bases and J by 2 bases, leaving 14 bases between them. The germline V gene has CDR1 KGHSH and CDR2 LQKENI. The CDR3 runs to 17 residues.

This clone was observed a handful of times. The chain uses TRBV4-3 and TRBJ1-2; D may be TRBD1 (5 bases). This CDR3 has 15 residues. CDR1 and CDR2 from the germline V gene are LGHNA and YSLEER. Trimming pared 4 bases from V and 6 bases from J, leaving 18 bases between. CDR3: CASSREKDNRNGYTF. DNA for the CDR3: TGCGCCAGCAGCCGAGAAAAGGACAACCGAAATGGCTACACCTTC.

CDR3 region: CASSLSRGGADGYTF. In nucleotides, the CDR3 is TGTGCCAGCAGTTTGAGTAGGGGGGGCGCGGATGGCTACACCTTC. The J gene is TRBJ1-2, the V gene TRBV27; the D gene is possibly TRBD1 (6 bases). The V end was cut by 3 bases, the J end by 6 bases, with 17 bases between. The CDR3 contains 15 residues. Germline CDR1 MNHEY, CDR2 SMNVEV (reference sequence).

This chain links TRBV6-1 with TRBJ2-1, with D possibly TRBD2 on 7 matching bases. Trimming stripped 7 bases from V and 9 bases from J, with 13 bases between. CDR3 length: 12 amino acids. Germline values: CDR1 MNHNS, CDR2 SASEGT. CDR3 protein: CASIGGGREQFF. DNA for the CDR3: TGTGCCAGCATAGGCGGGGGCCGTGAGCAGTTCTTC.

The chain uses TRBV4-1 and TRBJ1-2; no definite D call. With 0 bases removed from V and 4 bases from J, the gap between germline ends came to 12 bases. Germline assignment: CDR1 MGHRA and CDR2 YSYEKL. This CDR3 is built from 15 residues. CDR3 nucleotide sequence: TGCGCCAGCAGCCAAGATCCGGCAGGATTCTATGGCTACACCTTC. Protein product: CASSQDPAGFYGYTF.

A word on this clone: This same CDR3 is encoded by further DNA sequences in the sample. The chain carries TRBV27 and TRBJ2-7; 8 positions match TRBD2. The CDR3 length is 13 residues. V lost 2 bases to trimming and J lost 4 bases; unmatched junction nucleotides: 1. Germline V gene lookup returns CDR1 MNHEY and CDR2 SMNVEV (reference sequence). CDR3 sequence (DNA): TGTGCCAGCAGTTTAAGCGGGGGTTACGAGCAGTACTTC. Translated: CASSLSGGYEQYF.

The chain combines TRBV9 with TRBJ2-1, with D possibly matching TRBD2 (5 bases). V was pared by 4 bases and J by 7 bases, with 12 bases between. CDR3 length: 13 residues. The germline V gene has CDR1 SGDLS and CDR2 YYNGEE. The CDR3 spells CASSSWTANEQFF. CDR3 sequence (DNA): TGTGCCAGCAGCTCCTGGACTGCAAATGAGCAGTTCTTC.

The chain combines TRBV5-4 with TRBJ1-2, with 7 bases that match TRBD1. After removal of 4 bases from V and 0 bases from J, the junction contained 15 bases not matched to a gene. Germline V CDR1 and CDR2: SGHNT, YYREEE (reference sequence). The CDR3 has 18 amino acids. CDR3 DNA sequence: TGTGCCAGCAGCCAGCGAGGACAGGACCAGCGAGCTAACTATGGCTACACCTTC. This encodes CASSQRGQDQRANYGYTF.

CDR3 bases: TGTGCCAGCAGCCTCTCGGACAGGGAACATCAGCCCCAGCATTTT. Its translation: CASSLSDREHQPQHF. The chain combines TRBV4-2 with TRBJ1-5; 8 bases are shared with TRBD1. The CDR3 is 15 residues long. Germline CDR1 LGHNA, CDR2 YNFKEQ. The ends lost 4 bases at V and 5 bases at J; junction bases unmatched: 7.

This chain connects TRBV6-1 to TRBJ1-1; 7 positions match TRBD1. This CDR3 region has 14 residues. CDR1 and CDR2 from the germline V gene are MNHNS and SASEGT. Trimming took 1 base from V and 4 from J; bases not matched to a gene: 3. DNA of the CDR3: TGTGCCAGCAGTGAAGGGACAGGTCCCACTGAAGCTTTCTTT. This codes for CASSEGTGPTEAFF.

The chain combines TRBV5-8 with TRBJ1-1; possible D gene TRBD1, 5 bases. The CDR3 length is 13 residues. Between the trimmed V and J ends, which lost 0 bases and 8 bases, there was a span of 11 bases. Germline lookup yields CDR1 SGHTS and CDR2 YDEGEE. Written as DNA, the CDR3 is TGTGCCAGCAGCTTGGGTCCGCCAGGGGAAGCTTTCTTT. This encodes CASSLGPPGEAFF.

The chain is built from TRBV4-3 and TRBJ2-7; D gene uncertain. Between the trimmed V and J ends, which lost 0 bases and 0 bases, there was a span of 12 bases. In germline, CDR1 is LGHNA, CDR2 YSLEER. The CDR3 covers 16 residues. This CDR3 reads CASSQDALHSSYEQYF. In DNA form, the CDR3 reads TGCGCCAGCAGCCAAGATGCGCTCCATAGCTCCTACGAGCAGTACTTC.

About this clone itself: The same CDR3 also results from other DNA sequences found in this sample. The V gene is TRBV19, the J gene TRBJ2-7, with 10 bases identical to TRBD2. Germline loops: CDR1 LNHDA, CDR2 SQIVND (reference sequence). J was trimmed by 0 bases and V by 4 bases; bases with no gene match: 0. The CDR3 contains 14 residues. CDR3 coding DNA: TGTGCCAGTAGTAGGACTAGCGGCTCCTACGAGCAGTACTTC. Its translation is CASSRTSGSYEQYF.

In nucleotides, the CDR3 is TGTGCCAGCAGCTTAGGGAGGGGCTACACCTTC. Translation gives CASSLGRGYTF. This chain connects TRBV7-2 to TRBJ1-2; D is undetermined. Deletions cut 1 base from V and 8 bases from J, with 5 bases between. The germline CDR1 and CDR2 sequences are SGHTA and FQGNSA. The CDR3 has 11 amino acids.

V is TRBV27 and J is TRBJ2-5; TRBD2 matches at 8 bases. Losses at the gene ends were 5 bases for V and 6 bases for J; bases not matched to a gene: 11. Germline V lookup: CDR1 MNHEY, CDR2 SMNVEV (reference sequence). The CDR3 runs to 15 residues. CDR3 protein: CASSPRPGGPKTQYF. In DNA, the CDR3 is TGTGCCAGCAGTCCACGTCCGGGAGGGCCGAAGACCCAGTACTTC.

The chain combines TRBV7-2 with TRBJ1-5; unclear D gene. With 5 bases removed from V and 7 bases from J, the gap between germline ends came to 9 bases. The CDR3 length is 12 residues. The V gene's germline CDR1 is SGHTA and CDR2 FQGNSA. CDR3 bases: TGTGCCAGCAGCACTAGATGGCAGCCCCAGCATTTT. Protein: CASSTRWQPQHF.

The chain recombines TRBV5-1 with TRBJ1-1; D remains unclear. The CDR3 length is 13 residues. The ends were cut back, 3 bases at V and 1 base at J, with 7 bases in the middle. Germline values: CDR1 SGHRS, CDR2 YFSETQ. As DNA, the CDR3 is TGCGCCAGCAGCTATCAGGAGAACACTGAAGCTTTCTTT. Its protein product is CASSYQENTEAFF.

V is TRBV6-5 and J is TRBJ1-1, with D perhaps matching TRBD1 (6 bases). The CDR3 covers 15 residues. Per the germline V gene, CDR1 is MNHEY and CDR2 is SVGAGI. The germline V and J ends were trimmed by 2 bases and 1 base, with 11 bases remaining between them. The CDR3 bases are TGTGCCAGCAGTTACGTGGGGACAAAGAACACTGAAGCTTTCTTT. Its translation: CASSYVGTKNTEAFF.

The rearrangement uses TRBV7-2 and TRBJ1-5; possible D gene TRBD1, 6 bases. Germline V gives CDR1 SGHTA, CDR2 FQGNSA. Trimming pared 3 bases from V and 2 bases from J, leaving 20 bases between. The CDR3 is 18 residues long. The CDR3, as DNA: TGTGCCAGCAGCTTGTACAGGGAGCCCCCTGTGGGCAATCAGCCCCAGCATTTT. It encodes CASSLYREPPVGNQPQHF.

The gene calls are TRBV6-1 and TRBJ2-7, with a weak D call TRBD2 (6 bases). Germline values: CDR1 MNHNS, CDR2 SASEGT. Between the trimmed V and J ends, which lost 6 bases and 12 bases, there was a span of 18 bases. This CDR3 is built from 12 residues. The CDR3 DNA is TGTGCCAGCAGCGACCCCGGAGGGTTGGGGTACTTC. Translation gives CASSDPGGLGYF.